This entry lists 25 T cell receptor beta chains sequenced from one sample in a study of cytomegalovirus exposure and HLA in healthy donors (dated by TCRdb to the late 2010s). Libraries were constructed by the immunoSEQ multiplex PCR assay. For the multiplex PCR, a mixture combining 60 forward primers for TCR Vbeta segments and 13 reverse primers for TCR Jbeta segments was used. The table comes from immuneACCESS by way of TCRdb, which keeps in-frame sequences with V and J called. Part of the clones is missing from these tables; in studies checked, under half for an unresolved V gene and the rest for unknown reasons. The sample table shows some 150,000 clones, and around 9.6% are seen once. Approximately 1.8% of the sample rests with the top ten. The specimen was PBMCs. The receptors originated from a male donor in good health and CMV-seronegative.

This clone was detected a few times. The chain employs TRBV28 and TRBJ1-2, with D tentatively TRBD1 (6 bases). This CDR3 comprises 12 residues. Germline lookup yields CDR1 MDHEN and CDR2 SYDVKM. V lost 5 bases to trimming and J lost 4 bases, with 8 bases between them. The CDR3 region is CASSQDSYGYTF. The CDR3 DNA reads TGTGCCAGCAGTCAGGACAGCTATGGCTACACCTTC.

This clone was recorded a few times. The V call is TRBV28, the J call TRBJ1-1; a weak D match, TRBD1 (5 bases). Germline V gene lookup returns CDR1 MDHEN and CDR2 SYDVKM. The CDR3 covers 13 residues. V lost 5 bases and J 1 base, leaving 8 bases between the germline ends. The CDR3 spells CASSITGNTEAFF. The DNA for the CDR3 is TGTGCCAGCAGTATAACAGGGAACACTGAAGCTTTCTTT.

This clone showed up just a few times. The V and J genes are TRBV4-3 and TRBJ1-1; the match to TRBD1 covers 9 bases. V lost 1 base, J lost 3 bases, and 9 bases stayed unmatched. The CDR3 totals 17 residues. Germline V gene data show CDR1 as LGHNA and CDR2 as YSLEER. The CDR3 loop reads CASSQVLTGGRDTEAFF. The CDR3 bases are TGCGCCAGCAGCCAAGTCCTGACAGGGGGTAGGGACACTGAAGCTTTCTTT.

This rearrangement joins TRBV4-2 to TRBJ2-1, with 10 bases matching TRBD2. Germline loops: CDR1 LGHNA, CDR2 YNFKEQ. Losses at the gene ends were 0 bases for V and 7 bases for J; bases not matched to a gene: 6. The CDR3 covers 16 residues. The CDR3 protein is CASSQESGRAFNEQFF. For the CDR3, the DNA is TGTGCCAGCAGCCAAGAAAGCGGGAGGGCCTTTAATGAGCAGTTCTTC.

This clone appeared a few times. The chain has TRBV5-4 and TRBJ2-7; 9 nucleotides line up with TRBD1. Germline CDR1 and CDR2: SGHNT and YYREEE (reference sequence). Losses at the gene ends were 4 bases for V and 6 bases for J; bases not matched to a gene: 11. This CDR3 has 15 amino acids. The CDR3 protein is CASSPTAGTGSEQYF. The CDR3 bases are TGTGCCAGCAGCCCGACGGCCGGGACAGGGAGCGAGCAGTACTTC.

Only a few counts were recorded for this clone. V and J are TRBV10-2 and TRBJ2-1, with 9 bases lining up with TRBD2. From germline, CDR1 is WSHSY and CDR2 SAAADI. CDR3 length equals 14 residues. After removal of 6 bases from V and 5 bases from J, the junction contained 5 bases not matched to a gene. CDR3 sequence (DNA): TGCGCCAGCAGATCTAGCGGGATTCACAATGAGCAGTTCTTC. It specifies CASRSSGIHNEQFF.

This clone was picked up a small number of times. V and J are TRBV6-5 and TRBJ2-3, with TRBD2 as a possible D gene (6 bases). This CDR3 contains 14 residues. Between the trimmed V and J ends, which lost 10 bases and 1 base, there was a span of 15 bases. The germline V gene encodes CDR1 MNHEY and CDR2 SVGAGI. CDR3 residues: CATGLGGRTDTQYF. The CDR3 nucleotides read TGTGCCACCGGGTTAGGAGGGCGCACAGATACGCAGTATTTT.

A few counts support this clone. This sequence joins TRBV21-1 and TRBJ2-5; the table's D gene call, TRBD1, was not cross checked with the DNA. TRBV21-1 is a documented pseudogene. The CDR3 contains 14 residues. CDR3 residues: CASSKCQGPETQYF. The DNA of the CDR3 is TGTGCCAGCAGCAAATGTCAGGGTCCGGAGACCCAGTACTTC.

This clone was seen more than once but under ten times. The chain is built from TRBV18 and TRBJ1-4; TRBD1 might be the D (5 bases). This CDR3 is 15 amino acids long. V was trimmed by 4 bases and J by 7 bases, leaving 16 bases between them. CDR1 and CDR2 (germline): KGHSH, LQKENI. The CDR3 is CASSLSTASPEKLFF. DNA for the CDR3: TGTGCCAGCTCACTTTCGACAGCCAGCCCTGAAAAACTGTTTTTT.

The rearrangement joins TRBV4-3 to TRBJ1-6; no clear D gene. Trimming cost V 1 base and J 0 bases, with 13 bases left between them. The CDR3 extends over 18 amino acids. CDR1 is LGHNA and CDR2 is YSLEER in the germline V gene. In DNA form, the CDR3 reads TGCGCCAGCAGCCAAGTAGCGGGAGGGAGCTCCTATAATTCACCCCTCCACTTT. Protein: CASSQVAGGSSYNSPLHF.

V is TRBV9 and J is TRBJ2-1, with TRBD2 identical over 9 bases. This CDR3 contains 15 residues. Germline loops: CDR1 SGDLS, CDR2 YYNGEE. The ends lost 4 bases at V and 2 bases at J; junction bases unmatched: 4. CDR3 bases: TGTGCCAGCAGCCCGGGACTAGCTGCCTACAATGAGCAGTTCTTC. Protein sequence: CASSPGLAAYNEQFF.

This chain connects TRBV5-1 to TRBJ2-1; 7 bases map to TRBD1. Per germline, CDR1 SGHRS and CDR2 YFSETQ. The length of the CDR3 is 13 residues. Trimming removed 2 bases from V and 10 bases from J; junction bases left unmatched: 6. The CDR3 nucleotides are TGCGCCAGCAGCTTAGGGGGCCATCAGGAGCAGTTCTTC. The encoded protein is CASSLGGHQEQFF.

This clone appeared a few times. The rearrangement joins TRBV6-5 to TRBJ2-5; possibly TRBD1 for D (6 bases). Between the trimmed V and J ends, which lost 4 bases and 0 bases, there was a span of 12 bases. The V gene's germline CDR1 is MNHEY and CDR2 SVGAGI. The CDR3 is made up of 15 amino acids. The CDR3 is CASSFRTEYQETQYF. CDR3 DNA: TGTGCCAGCAGTTTTCGGACAGAATACCAAGAGACCCAGTACTTC.

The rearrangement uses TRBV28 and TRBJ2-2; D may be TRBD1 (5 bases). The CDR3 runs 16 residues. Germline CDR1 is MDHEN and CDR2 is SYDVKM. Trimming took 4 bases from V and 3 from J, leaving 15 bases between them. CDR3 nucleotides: TGTGCCAGCAGTTCCCCGGGCAGGGTGTACACCGGGGAGCTGTTTTTT. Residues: CASSSPGRVYTGELFF. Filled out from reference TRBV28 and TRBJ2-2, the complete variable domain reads DVKVTQSSRYLVKRTGEKVFLECVQDMDHENMFWYRQDPGLGLRLIYFSYDVKMKEKGDIPEGYSVSREKKERFSLILESASTNQTSMYLCASSSPGRVYTGELFFGEGSRLTVL.

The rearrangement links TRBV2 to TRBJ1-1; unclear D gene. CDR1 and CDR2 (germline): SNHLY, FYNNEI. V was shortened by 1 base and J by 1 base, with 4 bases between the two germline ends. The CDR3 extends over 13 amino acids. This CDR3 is CASSEEQNTEAFF. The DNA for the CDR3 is TGTGCCAGCAGTGAAGAACAGAACACTGAAGCTTTCTTT.

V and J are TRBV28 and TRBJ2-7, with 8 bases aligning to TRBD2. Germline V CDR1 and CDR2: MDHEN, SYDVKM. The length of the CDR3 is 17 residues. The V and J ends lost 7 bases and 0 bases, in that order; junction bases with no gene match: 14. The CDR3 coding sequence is TGTGCCAGCAATAAAGTTGGACTAGCTGGAAACTCCTACGAGCAGTACTTC. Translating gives CASNKVGLAGNSYEQYF.

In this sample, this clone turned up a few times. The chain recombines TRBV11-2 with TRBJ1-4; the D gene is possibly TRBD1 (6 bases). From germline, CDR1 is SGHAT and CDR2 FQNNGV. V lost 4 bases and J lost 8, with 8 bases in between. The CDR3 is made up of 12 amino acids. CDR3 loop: CASSWTVEKLFF. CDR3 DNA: TGTGCCAGCAGCTGGACAGTCGAAAAACTGTTTTTT.

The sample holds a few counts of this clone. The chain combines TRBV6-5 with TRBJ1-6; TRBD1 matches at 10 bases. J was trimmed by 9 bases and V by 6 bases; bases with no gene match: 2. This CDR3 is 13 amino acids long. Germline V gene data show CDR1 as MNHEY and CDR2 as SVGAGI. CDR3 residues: CASSRTGGSPLHF. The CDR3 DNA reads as TGTGCCAGCAGCCGGACAGGGGGTTCACCCCTCCACTTT.

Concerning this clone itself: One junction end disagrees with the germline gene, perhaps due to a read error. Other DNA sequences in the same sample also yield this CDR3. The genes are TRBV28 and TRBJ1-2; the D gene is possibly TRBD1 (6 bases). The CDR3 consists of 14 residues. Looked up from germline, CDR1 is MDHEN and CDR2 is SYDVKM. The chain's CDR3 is CASSSGTSNYGYTF. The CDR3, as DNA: TGCGCCAGCAGTTCCGGGACATCGAACTATGGCTACACCTTC.

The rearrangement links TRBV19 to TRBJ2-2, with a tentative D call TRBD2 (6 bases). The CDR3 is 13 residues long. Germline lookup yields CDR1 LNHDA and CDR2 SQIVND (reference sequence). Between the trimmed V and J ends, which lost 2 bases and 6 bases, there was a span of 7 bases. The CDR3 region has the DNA TGTGCCAGTAGTATATGGGGGGCCGGGGAGCTGTTTTTT. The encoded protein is CASSIWGAGELFF.

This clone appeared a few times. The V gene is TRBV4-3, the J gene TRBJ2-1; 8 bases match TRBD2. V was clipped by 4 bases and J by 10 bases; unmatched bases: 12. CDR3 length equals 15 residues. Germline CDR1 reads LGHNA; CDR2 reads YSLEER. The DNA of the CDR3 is TGCGCCAGCAGCCGTAACCCCGAGCGGGAGAGAGAGCAGTTCTTC. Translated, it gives CASSRNPEREREQFF.

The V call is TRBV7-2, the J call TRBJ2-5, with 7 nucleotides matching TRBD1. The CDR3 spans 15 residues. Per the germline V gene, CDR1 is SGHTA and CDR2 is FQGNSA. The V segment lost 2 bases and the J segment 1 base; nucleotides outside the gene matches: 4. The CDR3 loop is CASSLMGTAQETQYF. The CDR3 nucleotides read TGTGCCAGCAGCTTAATGGGGACAGCCCAAGAGACCCAGTACTTC.

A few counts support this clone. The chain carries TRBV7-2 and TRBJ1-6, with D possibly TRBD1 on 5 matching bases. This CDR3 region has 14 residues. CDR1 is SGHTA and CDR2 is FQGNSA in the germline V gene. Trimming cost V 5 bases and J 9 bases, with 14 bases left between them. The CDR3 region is CASSPRSGGSPLHF. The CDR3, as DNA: TGTGCCAGCAGCCCCCGCTCCGGGGGTTCACCCCTCCACTTT.

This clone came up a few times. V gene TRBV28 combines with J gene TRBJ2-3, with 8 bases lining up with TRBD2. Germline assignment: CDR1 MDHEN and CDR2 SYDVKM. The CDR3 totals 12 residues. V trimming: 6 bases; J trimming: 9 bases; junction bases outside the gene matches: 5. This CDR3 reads CASSTQRETQYF. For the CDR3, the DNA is TGTGCCAGCAGCACCCAGCGGGAGACGCAGTATTTT.

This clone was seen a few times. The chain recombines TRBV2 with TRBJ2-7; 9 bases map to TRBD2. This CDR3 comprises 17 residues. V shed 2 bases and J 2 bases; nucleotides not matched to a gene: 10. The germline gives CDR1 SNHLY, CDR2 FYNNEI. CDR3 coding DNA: TGTGCCAGCAGTGAATATCAGGCCGCGGGAGGGACCTACGAGCAGTACTTC. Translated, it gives CASSEYQAAGGTYEQYF.